A single T cell receptor beta chain is shown here with its context. The antigen remains undetermined. The data derive from a study of identical twins' blood T cells. Regarding the study as a whole: Shared CDR3 clonotype counts tracked mainly the product of cloneset sizes. Abundant TCRbeta CDR3s overlapped more between twins than with unrelated donors.

TCRdb reprocessed the 5' RACE reads with MiXCR, giving one entry per CDR3 protein. The data contain a few hundred thousand distinct CDR3 sequences, about 28% of them seen just once; the ten biggest clones take up around 5.6%. Trimming pared 4 bases from V and 0 bases from J, leaving 14 bases between. From germline, CDR1 is SGHKS and CDR2 YYEKEE (reference sequence). CDR3 size: 16 residues. The sequenced sample was PBMCs. This chain connects TRBV5-5 to TRBJ2-1; D possibly matches TRBD1 or TRBD2 (5 bases each). The source of this sequence is a woman aged 18-55 years in good health. CDR3 in amino acids: CASSTGRGSSYNEQFF. CDR3 bases: TGTGCCAGCAGCACGGGACGGGGTTCCTCCTACAATGAGCAGTTCTTC.